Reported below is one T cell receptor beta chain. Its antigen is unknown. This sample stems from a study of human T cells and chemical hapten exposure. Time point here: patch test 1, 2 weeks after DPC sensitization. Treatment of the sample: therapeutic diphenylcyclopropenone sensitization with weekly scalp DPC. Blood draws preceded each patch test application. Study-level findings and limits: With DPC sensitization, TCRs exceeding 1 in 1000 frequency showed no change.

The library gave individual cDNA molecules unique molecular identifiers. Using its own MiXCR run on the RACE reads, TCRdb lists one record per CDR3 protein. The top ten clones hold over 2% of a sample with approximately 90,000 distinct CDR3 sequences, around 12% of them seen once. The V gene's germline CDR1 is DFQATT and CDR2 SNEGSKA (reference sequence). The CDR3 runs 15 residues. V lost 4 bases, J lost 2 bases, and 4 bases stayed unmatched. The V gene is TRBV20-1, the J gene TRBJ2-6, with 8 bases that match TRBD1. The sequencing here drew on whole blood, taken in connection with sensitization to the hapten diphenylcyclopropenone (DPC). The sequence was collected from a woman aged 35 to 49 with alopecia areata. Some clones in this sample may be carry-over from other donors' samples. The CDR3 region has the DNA TGCAGTGCTAACAGGGGGTTCACTGGGGCCAACGTCCTGACTTTC. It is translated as CSANRGFTGANVLTF.